A single sample gave rise to the 14 T cell receptor beta chains below, sequenced in a study of human T cells and chemical hapten exposure. This sample's time point: pre-sensitization, week 0. Stated treatment: therapeutic diphenylcyclopropenone sensitization with weekly scalp DPC. One entry per CDR3 protein results from TCRdb running MiXCR on the RACE reads. The sample carries 35,000 to 50,000 distinct CDR3 sequences, over 9.5% recorded once. The source was whole blood, collected in connection with sensitization to the hapten diphenylcyclopropenone (DPC). All receptors derive from a man aged 25-45 years with alopecia areata. Some clones in this sample may be carry-over from other donors' samples.

This chain connects TRBV28 to TRBJ1-5; D possibly corresponds to TRBD1 (5 bases). V was cut by 1 base and J by 5 bases, with 9 bases left in between. Germline V gives CDR1 MDHEN, CDR2 SYDVKM. The CDR3 consists of 14 residues. CDR3 sequence (DNA): TGTGCCAGCAGTTTATCACAGGTTCATCAGCCCCAGCATTTT. It codes for CASSLSQVHQPQHF.

This clonotype has at least ten counts. This chain connects TRBV6-5 to TRBJ2-1; 13 positions match TRBD2. The CDR3 covers 15 residues. The trim removed 6 bases at V and 9 bases at J, leaving 8 bases unmatched. CDR1 is MNHEY and CDR2 is SVGAGI in the germline V gene. CDR3 loop: CASSRTSGGPREQFF. Written as DNA, the CDR3 is TGTGCCAGCAGCCGGACTAGCGGGGGCCCTCGTGAGCAGTTCTTC.

This clonotype appeared many times. This sequence joins TRBV7-2 and TRBJ1-5; D uncertain. Between the trimmed V and J ends, which lost 2 bases and 5 bases, there was a span of 7 bases. Germline CDR1 is SGHTA and CDR2 is FQGNSA. CDR3 size: 13 residues. CDR3 coding DNA: TGTGCCAGCAGCTTAACCTGGGATCAGCCCCAGCATTTT. It codes for CASSLTWDQPQHF. Filled out from reference TRBV7-2 and TRBJ1-5, the complete variable domain reads GAGVSQSPSNKVTEKGKDVELRCDPISGHTALYWYRQSLGQGLEFLIYFQGNSAPDKSGLPSDRFSAERTGGSVSTLTIQRTQQEDSAVYLCASSLTWDQPQHFGDGTRLSIL.

This clonotype has just a few counts. The V gene is TRBV7-3, the J gene TRBJ1-6; 8 positions match TRBD1. CDR1 and CDR2 from the germline V gene are SGHTA and FQGTGA. Trimming at V came to 2 bases and at J to 14 bases, leaving 8 bases not matched to a gene. The CDR3 is 14 residues long. Here the CDR3 DNA reads TGTGCCAGCAGCTTAGGACAGGGCCAGGGGACCCTCCACTTT. Protein product: CASSLGQGQGTLHF.

This clonotype came up a few times. This rearrangement joins TRBV5-4 to TRBJ2-6; D is undetermined. CDR1 and CDR2 from the germline V gene are SGHNT and YYREEE (reference sequence). Trimming removed 4 bases at V and 4 bases at J, with 6 bases between. The CDR3 contains 13 residues. CDR3 bases: TGTGCCAGCAGCGTCCCCGGGGCCAACGTCCTGACTTTC. Its protein is CASSVPGANVLTF.

This clonotype was detected many times. The chain combines TRBV18 with TRBJ1-1; 7 bases are a match to TRBD1. The CDR3 has 13 residues. Germline CDR1 KGHSH, CDR2 LQKENI. J lost 6 bases, V lost 5 bases, and 6 bases had no gene match. The CDR3 sequence is CASSVTGRAEAFF. The DNA for the CDR3 is TGTGCCAGCTCAGTGACAGGGAGGGCTGAAGCTTTCTTT.

The gene calls are TRBV7-6 and TRBJ2-2; no clear D. V was cut by 1 base and J by 0 bases, with 6 bases left in between. In germline, CDR1 is SGHVS, CDR2 FNYEAQ. The CDR3 totals 15 residues. The CDR3 nucleotides are TGTGCCAGCAGCTTAGTTTCCGCGAACACCGGGGAGCTGTTTTTT. Its translation: CASSLVSANTGELFF.

This clonotype was counted at least ten times. CDR3 sequence (DNA): TGTGCCAGCAGTTTACGGAGATATGGCTACACCTTC. As protein: CASSLRRYGYTF. The chain recombines TRBV28 with TRBJ1-2, with no clear D. This CDR3 has 12 residues. Per germline, CDR1 MDHEN and CDR2 SYDVKM. V was shortened by 2 bases and J by 5 bases, with 6 bases between the two germline ends.

About this clonotype: One base away lies a much larger clone, so this may be a sequencing read error. The V gene is TRBV29-1, the J gene TRBJ2-3; no firm D call. Per the germline V gene, CDR1 is SQVTM and CDR2 is ANQGSEA. The CDR3 covers 10 residues. The CDR3 is CSVYTDMQYF. In DNA, the CDR3 is TGCAGCGTTTACACAGATATGCAGTATTTT.

This clonotype has ten or more counts. Germline and junction disagree at one end, which may indicate a read error. V gene TRBV5-1 combines with J gene TRBJ2-1; D not certain. This CDR3 is 13 amino acids long. Per the germline V gene, CDR1 is SGHRS and CDR2 is YFSETQ. The CDR3: CASSLSVSAVKIF. In DNA, the CDR3 is TGCGCCAGCAGCTTGTCTGTTTCGGCAGTCAAAATCTTC. The whole variable domain, remainder taken from reference TRBV5-1 and TRBJ2-1, is KAGVTQTPRYLIKTRGQQVTLSCSPISGHRSVSWYQQTPGQGLQFLFEYFSETQRNKGNFPGRFSGRQFSNSRSEMNVSTLELGDSALYLCASSLSVSAVKIFGPGTRLTVL.

This clonotype was picked up a small number of times. The chain has TRBV6-2 or TRBV6-3 and TRBJ2-3; 9 bases are shared with TRBD1. J was trimmed by 4 bases and V by 0 bases; bases with no gene match: 2. From germline, CDR1 is MNHEY and CDR2 SVGEGT. The CDR3 contains 15 residues. CDR3 in DNA: TGTGCCAGCAGTTACTCCGGGACAGGGTCAGATACGCAGTATTTT. This codes for CASSYSGTGSDTQYF.

This clonotype occurred a few times. The rearrangement links TRBV7-3 to TRBJ1-5; D remains ambiguous. V was trimmed by 1 base and J by 6 bases, leaving 7 bases between them. CDR1 and CDR2 from the germline V gene are SGHTA and FQGTGA. The CDR3 has 13 residues. CDR3 nucleotide sequence: TGTGCCAGCAGCTTAAGTGTTGGTCAGCCCCAGCATTTT. As protein: CASSLSVGQPQHF.

The table lists this clonotype with many counts. The V gene is TRBV6-4, the J gene TRBJ2-1; TRBD2 aligns across 10 bases. The CDR3 is 17 amino acids. Per germline, CDR1 MRHNA and CDR2 SNTAGT. Trimming took 4 bases from V and 0 from J; bases not matched to a gene: 6. The CDR3 nucleotides read TGTGCCAGCAGTGCGGCTAGCGGGGGAAGCTCCTACAATGAGCAGTTCTTC. It specifies CASSAASGGSSYNEQFF.

This clonotype was detected only a few times. The rearrangement uses TRBV5-1 and TRBJ2-7; 9 nucleotides line up with TRBD1. The CDR3 has 15 residues. V lost 0 bases to trimming and J lost 2 bases; unmatched junction nucleotides: 3. CDR1 SGHRS and CDR2 YFSETQ come from the germline V gene. DNA for the CDR3: TGCGCCAGCAGCTTGGGGGACAGGGTCACCTACGAGCAGTACTTC. Its translation: CASSLGDRVTYEQYF.